This paragraph covers one TCR beta chain sequence. Its antigen is unknown. Additional DNA sequences in this sample encode the identical CDR3. Splitting of CD4+ cells produced CD45RA+ naive and CD45RA-negative memory subsets. Sequencing was performed with immunoSEQ multiplex PCR; in TCRdb, only in-frame clones are kept and a portion is missing. The sample lists over 2 million clones, around 95% occurring once. This sample was included in a study of shared clonotypes between healthy human individuals. The trim removed 6 bases at V and 8 bases at J, leaving 7 bases unmatched. CDR1 and CDR2 (germline): SNHLY, FYNNEI. This CDR3 contains 14 residues. Study-level findings and limits: Naive subsets generally exceeded memory subsets in estimated richness. Between several donors, naive CD4 clonotypes were shared at a level of around 4.9%.

V gene TRBV2 combines with J gene TRBJ1-4, with 9 bases identical to TRBD1. This clonotype originated in a man younger than 30 in good health. Sequences were obtained from naive CD4+ T cells sorted from blood. Specified subset: CD45RA+ positively selected. The CDR3 sequence is CASSLQGAGEKLFF. CDR3 coding DNA: TGTGCCAGCAGCCTACAGGGGGCGGGGGAAAAACTGTTTTTT.